This T cell receptor beta chain is from a study of OX40 agonist ivuxolimab in advanced cancers. This clone was picked up one time. Profiled with immunoSEQ multiplex PCR; TCRdb holds only in-frame clones, not every one. The table includes just under 65,000 clones, about 90% detected once. CDR1 is SQVTM and CDR2 is ANQGSEA in the germline V gene. Trimming took 7 bases from V and 2 from J, leaving 7 bases between them. This CDR3 is 11 amino acids long. The sequencing here drew on CD4+ or CD8+ T cells sorted from blood, taken in a trial of the OX40 agonist ivuxolimab. The clonotype comes from an adult with an advanced solid tumor such as melanoma, head and neck, liver or kidney cancer. The rearrangement links TRBV29-1 to TRBJ2-3; D may correspond to TRBD1 or TRBD2 (5 bases each). The CDR3 nucleotides read TGCAGCGCAGGGACCACAGATACGCAGTATTTT. Amino acids: CSAGTTDTQYF.